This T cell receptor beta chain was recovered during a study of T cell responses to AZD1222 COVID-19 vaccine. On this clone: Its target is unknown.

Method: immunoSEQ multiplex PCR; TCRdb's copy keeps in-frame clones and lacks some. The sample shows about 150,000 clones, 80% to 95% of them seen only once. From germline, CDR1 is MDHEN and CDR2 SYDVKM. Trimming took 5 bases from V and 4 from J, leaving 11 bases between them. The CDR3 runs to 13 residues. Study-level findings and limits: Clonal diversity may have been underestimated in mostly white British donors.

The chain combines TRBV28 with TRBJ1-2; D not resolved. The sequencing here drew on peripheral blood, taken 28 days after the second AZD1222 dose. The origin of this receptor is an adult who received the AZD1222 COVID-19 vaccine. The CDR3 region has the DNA TGTGCCAGCAGTATCTTAACACGCTATGGCTACACCTTC. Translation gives CASSILTRYGYTF.